Included here is one T cell receptor (beta chain) sequence, with context. Antigen: not known. PBMC sampling occurred before vaccination, two weeks after the third dose, and at progression. The data belong to a study of glioma-infiltrating T cells after dendritic cell vaccination. The V end lost 5 bases, the J end lost 0 bases, and 8 bases lay between the germline ends. The CDR3 sequence is 13 residues long. CDR1 and CDR2 from the germline V gene are GTSNPN and SVGIG (reference sequence). The PCR used 60 V beta and 13 J beta primers. Repertoires were generated with immunoSEQ multiplex PCR, while TCRdb's copy carries only in-frame clones and drops some. This table holds roughly 96,000 clones, around three quarters found once. Notes on the study in general: Complete blood and tumor specimen sets were limited to few patients.

Material: blood, obtained before dendritic cell vaccination. The V gene is TRBV30, the J gene TRBJ2-4; no clear D. The sequence was obtained from a human donor with glioblastoma. The CDR3, as DNA: TGTGCCTGGTCACAGAGAGCCAAAAACATTCAGTACTTC. Translated, it gives CAWSQRAKNIQYF. The full variable domain, rest sourced from reference TRBV30 and TRBJ2-4, is SQTIHQWPATLVQPVGSPLSLECTVEGTSNPNLYWYRQAAGRGLQLLFYSVGIGQISSEVPQNLSASRPQDRQFILSSKKLLLSDSGFYLCAWSQRAKNIQYFGAGTRLSVL.